Following are 23 T cell receptor beta chains from one sample sequenced in a study of blood T cell repertoires in COVID-19. Sequenced by immunoSEQ multiplex PCR; TCRdb stores in-frame clones only, minus some. The sample holds more than 95,000 clones, around 90% seen once. The sequenced sample was peripheral blood. The receptors stem from a human donor in a cohort sampled during active COVID-19.

For this clone: This same CDR3 is encoded by further DNA sequences in the sample. The rearrangement joins TRBV19 to TRBJ2-1, with D tentatively TRBD1 (5 bases). The CDR3 covers 14 residues. Looked up from germline, CDR1 is LNHDA and CDR2 is SQIVND (reference sequence). The V gene lost 1 base and the J gene lost 3 bases, with 7 bases spanning the gap. As DNA, the CDR3 is TGTGCCAGTAGTATAGGGGGCAGCTACAATGAGCAGTTCTTC. The encoded protein is CASSIGGSYNEQFF. Looking up the rest from reference TRBV19 and TRBJ2-1 gives the full variable domain: DGGITQSPKYLFRKEGQNVTLSCEQNLNHDAMYWYRQDPGQGLRLIYYSQIVNDFQKGDIAEGYSVSREKKESFPLTVTSAQKNPTAFYLCASSIGGSYNEQFFGPGTRLTVL.

The rearrangement uses TRBV6-5 and TRBJ2-7; TRBD2 matches 8 bases. The V segment lost 5 bases and the J segment 5 bases; nucleotides outside the gene matches: 8. This CDR3 region has 14 residues. CDR1 and CDR2 (germline): MNHEY, SVGAGI. The CDR3 loop reads CASSPQRENHEQYF. In nucleotides, the CDR3 is TGTGCCAGCAGTCCTCAGCGGGAGAACCACGAGCAGTACTTC.

The chain carries TRBV30 and TRBJ2-5, with D unclear. This CDR3 spans 13 amino acids. Trimming took off 0 bases at V and 1 base at J, with 6 bases between the two ends. Germline values: CDR1 GTSNPN, CDR2 SVGIG (reference sequence). Here the CDR3 reads CAWSVQVQETQYF. The CDR3 nucleotides are TGTGCCTGGAGTGTGCAGGTCCAAGAGACCCAGTACTTC.

The chain links TRBV7-2 to TRBJ2-3; D remains ambiguous. The CDR3 has 13 residues. Trimming took off 1 base at V and 4 bases at J, with 6 bases between the two ends. CDR1 SGHTA and CDR2 FQGNSA come from the germline V gene. The CDR3 sequence: CASSLGAPDTQYF. The CDR3 region has the DNA TGTGCCAGCAGCTTAGGAGCCCCAGATACGCAGTATTTT.

The chain joins TRBV18 to TRBJ2-7; D possibly corresponds to TRBD2 (6 bases). Germline CDR1 reads KGHSH; CDR2 reads LQKENI. V lost 3 bases, J lost 4 bases, and 7 bases lay in between. This CDR3 is built from 12 residues. The CDR3 is CASSPGGYEQYF. The DNA of the CDR3 is TGTGCCAGCTCACCCGGGGGTTACGAGCAGTACTTC.

This chain connects TRBV7-8 to TRBJ2-7, with 7 bases aligning to TRBD1. Germline values: CDR1 SGHVS, CDR2 FQNEAQ. This CDR3 region has 18 residues. V trimming: 4 bases; J trimming: 2 bases; junction bases outside the gene matches: 17. The CDR3 DNA follows: TGTGCCAGCAGCTCGACACCCGCAACAGGGGAAATCGCCTACGAGCAGTACTTC. As protein: CASSSTPATGEIAYEQYF.

The gene calls are TRBV9 and TRBJ2-2, with 11 bases lining up with TRBD2. Germline values: CDR1 SGDLS, CDR2 YYNGEE. V lost 5 bases to trimming and J lost 1 base; unmatched junction nucleotides: 10. This CDR3 comprises 18 residues. CDR3 nucleotide sequence: TGTGCCAGCAGATCAACAGCCGGGACTAGCGGGAACACCGGGGAGCTGTTTTTT. As protein: CASRSTAGTSGNTGELFF.

The J gene is TRBJ2-1, the V gene TRBV9; TRBD1 matches 7 bases. The V and J ends lost 0 bases and 5 bases, in that order; junction bases with no gene match: 5. The CDR3 is 15 amino acids. Germline values: CDR1 SGDLS, CDR2 YYNGEE. CDR3: CASSVEGAVDNEQFF. The CDR3 bases are TGTGCCAGCAGCGTAGAGGGGGCAGTCGACAATGAGCAGTTCTTC.

V is TRBV7-9 and J is TRBJ2-7; 8 nucleotides line up with TRBD2. Germline V CDR1 and CDR2: SEHNR, FQNEAQ (reference sequence). With V trimmed by 4 bases and J by 4 bases, 12 bases remained unmatched. The CDR3 is made up of 16 amino acids. CDR3 DNA sequence: TGTGCCAGCAGCTCTAGGCGGGAGGATCTAACGTACGAGCAGTACTTC. This encodes CASSSRREDLTYEQYF.

This chain joins TRBV7-6 and TRBJ2-1; 9 positions match TRBD2. The J segment lost 9 bases and the V segment lost 5 bases, leaving 8 bases of the junction unmatched. This CDR3 spans 14 amino acids. Germline CDR1 SGHVS, CDR2 FNYEAQ. In DNA form, the CDR3 reads TGTGCCAGCAGCCTCTTAGCGGGGGTTGGTGAGCAGTTCTTC. Residues: CASSLLAGVGEQFF.

In its sample, this clone was seen once. The rearrangement joins TRBV7-2 to TRBJ2-1, with 8 bases fitting TRBD1. Germline CDR1 is SGHTA and CDR2 is FQGNSA. CDR3 length: 17 residues. After removal of 5 bases from V and 0 bases from J, the junction contained 9 bases not matched to a gene. This CDR3 reads CASSTRQGPYSYNEQFF. The CDR3 DNA is TGTGCCAGCAGCACCAGACAGGGGCCTTACTCCTACAATGAGCAGTTCTTC.

V gene TRBV5-1 combines with J gene TRBJ1-4; the D is unclear. The CDR3 contains 14 residues. The V gene lost 5 bases and the J gene lost 8 bases, with 16 bases spanning the gap. Per the germline V gene, CDR1 is SGHRS and CDR2 is YFSETQ. The CDR3 coding sequence is TGCGCCAGCAGGCGGCAAAGTTTAGACGAAAAACTGTTTTTT. This encodes CASRRQSLDEKLFF.

This chain links TRBV29-1 with TRBJ2-1, with TRBD1 identical over 7 bases. This CDR3 spans 14 amino acids. Germline CDR1 SQVTM, CDR2 ANQGSEA. The V segment lost 6 bases and the J segment 10 bases; nucleotides outside the gene matches: 15. The DNA for the CDR3 is TGCAGCGTGAACAACAGGGGACCTCTCATGGAGCAGTTCTTC. Amino acid sequence: CSVNNRGPLMEQFF.

The V call is TRBV18, the J call TRBJ2-5; 10 nucleotides line up with TRBD1. Germline-derived CDR1 and CDR2 are KGHSH and LQKENI. The CDR3 covers 16 residues. The trim removed 6 bases at V and 3 bases at J, leaving 10 bases unmatched. The chain's CDR3 is CASSHPSGQGEETQYF. As DNA, the CDR3 is TGTGCCAGCTCGCACCCGTCTGGACAGGGGGAAGAGACCCAGTACTTC.

In nucleotides, the CDR3 is TGTGCCAGCAGTTGGGGACAGAGCCTTGGGGGAGCTTTCTTT. Translated, it gives CASSWGQSLGGAFF. The rearrangement uses TRBV6-5 and TRBJ1-1; TRBD1 aligns across 7 bases. The CDR3 spans 14 residues. The germline V gene encodes CDR1 MNHEY and CDR2 SVGAGI. V was clipped by 4 bases and J by 10 bases; unmatched bases: 12.

The chain combines TRBV6-1 with TRBJ1-4; 9 bases match TRBD1. After removal of 0 bases from V and 8 bases from J, the junction contained 4 bases not matched to a gene. The CDR3 contains 15 residues. CDR1 is MNHNS and CDR2 is SASEGT in the germline V gene. The CDR3 loop is CASSEADRGAEKLFF. The CDR3 DNA is TGTGCCAGCAGTGAAGCTGACAGGGGGGCAGAAAAACTGTTTTTT.

The V call is TRBV6-5, the J call TRBJ2-3; 7 nucleotides align to TRBD1. V lost 6 bases and J lost 6; bases outside the gene matches: 3. Germline CDR1 is MNHEY and CDR2 is SVGAGI. CDR3 length: 12 amino acids. The CDR3 reads CASSRRGDTQYF. The CDR3 DNA follows: TGTGCCAGCAGCCGCAGGGGGGATACGCAGTATTTT.

The chain is built from TRBV4-3 and TRBJ2-1; 7 bases line up with TRBD1. This CDR3 is 18 amino acids long. Germline V gene sequence: CDR1 LGHNA, CDR2 YSLEER. V was pared by 0 bases and J by 7 bases, with 15 bases of the junction left unmatched. The CDR3 DNA reads as TGCGCCAGCAGCCAAGATAAGCCGAGACAGGGTGGTTTGAATGAGCAGTTCTTC. Protein sequence: CASSQDKPRQGGLNEQFF.

DNA for the CDR3: TGTGCCAGCAGCTCCGGACTCAAAGTCGATGAGCAGTTCTTC. This encodes CASSSGLKVDEQFF. The chain recombines TRBV7-9 with TRBJ2-1; TRBD2 might be the D (5 bases). V lost 4 bases, J lost 8 bases, and 15 bases lay in between. The CDR3 loop spans 14 amino acids. Germline lookup yields CDR1 SEHNR and CDR2 FQNEAQ (reference sequence).

Only a few counts were recorded for this clone. The chain recombines TRBV9 with TRBJ1-1; D remains ambiguous. This CDR3 is 13 amino acids long. V gave up 0 bases and J gave up 1 base, with 4 bases separating them. Per the germline V gene, CDR1 is SGDLS and CDR2 is YYNGEE. The DNA of the CDR3 is TGTGCCAGCAGCGTAGCACAGAACACTGAAGCTTTCTTT. This gives the protein CASSVAQNTEAFF.

This clone is a singleton in its sample. The CDR3 spells CASSLGTSGDNEQFF. DNA of the CDR3: TGCGCCAGCAGCTTAGGGACTAGCGGCGACAATGAGCAGTTCTTC. V and J are TRBV5-1 and TRBJ2-1, with 11 bases that match TRBD2. This CDR3 has 15 amino acids. Trimming removed 2 bases from V and 5 bases from J; junction bases left unmatched: 3. Germline V gene sequence: CDR1 SGHRS, CDR2 YFSETQ.

J is TRBJ1-2 and V is TRBV7-2, with TRBD1 matching over 10 bases. Germline CDR1 reads SGHTA; CDR2 reads FQGNSA. V shed 3 bases, J shed 4 bases, and the junction held 8 bases outside the gene matches. The CDR3 is made up of 16 amino acids. This CDR3 is CASSFMGQGSLYGYTF. In DNA form, the CDR3 reads TGTGCCAGCAGCTTTATGGGACAGGGGTCCCTCTATGGCTACACCTTC.

This clone was recorded once. The chain uses TRBV7-9 and TRBJ1-5; D not certain. Trimming shortened V by 4 bases and J by 4 bases, and 11 bases separated the two germline ends. Germline V gene data show CDR1 as SEHNR and CDR2 as FQNEAQ (reference sequence). This CDR3 has 14 amino acids. In nucleotides, the CDR3 is TGTGCCAGCAGCTGGGGAGGCTCAAATCAGCCCCAGCATTTT. This encodes CASSWGGSNQPQHF.